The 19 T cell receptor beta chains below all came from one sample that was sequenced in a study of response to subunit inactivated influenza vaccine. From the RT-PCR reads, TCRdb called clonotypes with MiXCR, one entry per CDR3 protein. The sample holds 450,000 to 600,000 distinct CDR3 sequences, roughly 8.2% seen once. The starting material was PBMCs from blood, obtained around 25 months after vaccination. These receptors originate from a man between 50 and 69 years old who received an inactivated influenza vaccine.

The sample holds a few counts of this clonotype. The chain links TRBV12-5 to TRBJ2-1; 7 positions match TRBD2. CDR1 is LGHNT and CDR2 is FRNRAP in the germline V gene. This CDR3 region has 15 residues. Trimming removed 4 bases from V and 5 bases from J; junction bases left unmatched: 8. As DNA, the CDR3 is TGTGCTAGTGGTTGGGGCGGGAGTGTCAACAATGAGCAGTTCTTC. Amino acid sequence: CASGWGGSVNNEQFF.

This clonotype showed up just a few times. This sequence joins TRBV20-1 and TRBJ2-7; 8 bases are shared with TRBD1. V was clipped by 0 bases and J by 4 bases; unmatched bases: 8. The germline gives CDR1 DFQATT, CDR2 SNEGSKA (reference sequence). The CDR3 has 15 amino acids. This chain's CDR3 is CSARDLGTGGYEQYF. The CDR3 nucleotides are TGCAGTGCTAGAGATCTCGGGACAGGTGGATACGAGCAGTACTTC.

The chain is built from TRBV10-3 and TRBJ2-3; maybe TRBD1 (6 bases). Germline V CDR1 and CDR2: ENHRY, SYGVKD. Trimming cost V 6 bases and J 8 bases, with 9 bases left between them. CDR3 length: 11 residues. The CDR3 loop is CAIRGTITQYF. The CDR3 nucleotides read TGTGCCATCAGAGGGACAATTACGCAGTATTTT.

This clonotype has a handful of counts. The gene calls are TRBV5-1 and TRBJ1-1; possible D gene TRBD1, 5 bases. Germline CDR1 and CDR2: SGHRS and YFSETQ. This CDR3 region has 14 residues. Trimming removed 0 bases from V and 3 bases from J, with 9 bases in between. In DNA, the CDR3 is TGCGCCAGCAGCTTGGGGGGGTACGACACTGAAGCTTTCTTT. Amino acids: CASSLGGYDTEAFF. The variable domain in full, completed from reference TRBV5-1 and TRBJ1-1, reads KAGVTQTPRYLIKTRGQQVTLSCSPISGHRSVSWYQQTPGQGLQFLFEYFSETQRNKGNFPGRFSGRQFSNSRSEMNVSTLELGDSALYLCASSLGGYDTEAFFGQGTRLTVV.

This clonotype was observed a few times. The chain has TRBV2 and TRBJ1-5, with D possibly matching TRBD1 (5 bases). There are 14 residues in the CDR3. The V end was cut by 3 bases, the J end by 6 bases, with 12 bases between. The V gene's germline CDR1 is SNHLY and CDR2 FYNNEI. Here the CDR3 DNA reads TGTGCCAGCAGTGATGGGACCGTCGGTCAGCCCCAGCATTTT. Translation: CASSDGTVGQPQHF.

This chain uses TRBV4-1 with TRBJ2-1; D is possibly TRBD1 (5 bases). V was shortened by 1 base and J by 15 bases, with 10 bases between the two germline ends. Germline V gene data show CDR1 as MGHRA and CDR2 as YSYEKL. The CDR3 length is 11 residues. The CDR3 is CASSQGGSRFF. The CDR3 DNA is TGCGCCAGCAGCCAAGGGGGCTCAAGGTTCTTC.

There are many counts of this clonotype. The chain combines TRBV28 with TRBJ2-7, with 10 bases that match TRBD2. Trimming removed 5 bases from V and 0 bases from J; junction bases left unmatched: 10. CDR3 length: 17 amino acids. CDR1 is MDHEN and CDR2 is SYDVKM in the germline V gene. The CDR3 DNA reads TGTGCCAGCAGTATGAGCCCCTGGACTAGCGGCTCCTACGAGCAGTACTTC. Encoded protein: CASSMSPWTSGSYEQYF.

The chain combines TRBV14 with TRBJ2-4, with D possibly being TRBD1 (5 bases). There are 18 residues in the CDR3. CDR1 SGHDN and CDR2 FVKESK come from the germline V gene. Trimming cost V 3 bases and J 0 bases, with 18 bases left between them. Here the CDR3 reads CASSQTWGTTLAKNIQYF. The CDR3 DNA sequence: TGTGCCAGCAGCCAGACGTGGGGCACCACTTTAGCCAAAAACATTCAGTACTTC. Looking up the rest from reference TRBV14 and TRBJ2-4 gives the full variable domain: EAGVTQFPSHSVIEKGQTVTLRCDPISGHDNLYWYRRVMGKEIKFLLHFVKESKQDESGMPNNRFLAERTGGTYSTLKVQPAELEDSGVYFCASSQTWGTTLAKNIQYFGAGTRLSVL.

The chain's CDR3 is CASSPGTSGGFTDTQYF. The CDR3 nucleotides are TGCGCCAGCAGTCCCGGGACTAGCGGGGGATTCACAGATACGCAGTATTTT. V gene TRBV5-1 combines with J gene TRBJ2-3, with 14 bases aligning to TRBD2. Unmatched junction bases numbered 7, after V lost 5 bases and J lost 2 bases. This CDR3 has 17 residues. Germline V lookup: CDR1 SGHRS, CDR2 YFSETQ.

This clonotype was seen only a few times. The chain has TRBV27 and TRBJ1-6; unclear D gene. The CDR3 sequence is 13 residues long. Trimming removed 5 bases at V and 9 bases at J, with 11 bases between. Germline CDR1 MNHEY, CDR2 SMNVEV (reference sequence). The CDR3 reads CASSISRVSPLHF. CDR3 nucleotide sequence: TGTGCCAGCAGTATCAGCCGTGTTTCACCCCTCCACTTT.

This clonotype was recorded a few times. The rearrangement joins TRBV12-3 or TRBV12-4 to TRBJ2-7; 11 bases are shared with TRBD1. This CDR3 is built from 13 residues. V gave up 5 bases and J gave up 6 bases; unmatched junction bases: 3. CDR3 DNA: TGTGCCAGCAGTGCCGGGACAGGGGGCGAGCAGTACTTC. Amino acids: CASSAGTGGEQYF.

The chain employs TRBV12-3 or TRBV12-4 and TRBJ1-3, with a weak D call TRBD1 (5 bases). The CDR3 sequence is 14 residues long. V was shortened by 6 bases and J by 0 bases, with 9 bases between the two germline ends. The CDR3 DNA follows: TGTGCCAGCAGCTCTGGGGGCTCTGGAAACACCATATATTTT. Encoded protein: CASSSGGSGNTIYF.

CDR3: CASSFPASGGELFF. The CDR3 DNA is TGCGCCAGCAGCTTCCCAGCCTCTGGCGGGGAGCTGTTTTTT. The genes are TRBV5-1 and TRBJ2-2; D unresolved. CDR1 SGHRS and CDR2 YFSETQ come from the germline V gene. This CDR3 has 14 amino acids. The V and J ends lost 2 bases and 7 bases respectively, with 12 bases between them.

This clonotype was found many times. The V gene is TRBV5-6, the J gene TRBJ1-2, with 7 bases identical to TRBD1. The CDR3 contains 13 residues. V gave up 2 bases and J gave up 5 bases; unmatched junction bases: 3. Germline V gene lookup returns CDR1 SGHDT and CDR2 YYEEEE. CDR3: CASSFGTEYGYTF. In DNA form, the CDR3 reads TGTGCCAGCAGCTTCGGGACAGAGTATGGCTACACCTTC.

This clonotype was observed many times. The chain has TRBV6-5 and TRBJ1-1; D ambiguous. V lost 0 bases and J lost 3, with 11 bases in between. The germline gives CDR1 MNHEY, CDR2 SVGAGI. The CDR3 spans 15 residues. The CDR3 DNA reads TGTGCCAGCAGTTACTCGCTTAGGCGGGACACTGAAGCTTTCTTT. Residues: CASSYSLRRDTEAFF.

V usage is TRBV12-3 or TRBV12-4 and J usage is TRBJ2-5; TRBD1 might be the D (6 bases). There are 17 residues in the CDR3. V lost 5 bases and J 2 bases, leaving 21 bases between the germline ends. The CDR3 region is CASSPPGVGAKQETQYF. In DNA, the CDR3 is TGTGCCAGCAGTCCCCCAGGGGTGGGCGCAAAACAAGAGACCCAGTACTTC.

DNA of the CDR3: TGTGCCAGCAGCCAAGAATCTGACTTCCAAGAGACCCAGTACTTC. This codes for CASSQESDFQETQYF. This chain connects TRBV4-2 to TRBJ2-5; D is unresolved. Germline values: CDR1 LGHNA, CDR2 YNFKEQ. This CDR3 spans 15 amino acids. The V gene lost 0 bases and the J gene lost 1 base, with 9 bases spanning the gap.

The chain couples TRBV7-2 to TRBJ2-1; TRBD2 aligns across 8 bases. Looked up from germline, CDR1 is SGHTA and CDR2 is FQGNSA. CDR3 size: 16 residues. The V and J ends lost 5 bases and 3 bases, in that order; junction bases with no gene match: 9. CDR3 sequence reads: CASSLRNSGGYNEQFF. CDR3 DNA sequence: TGTGCCAGCAGCCTTAGAAACAGCGGGGGCTACAATGAGCAGTTCTTC.

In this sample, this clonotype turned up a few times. CDR3: CATSRGLQAGGTDTQYF. As DNA, the CDR3 is TGTGCCACCAGCAGAGGGTTGCAAGCGGGGGGCACAGATACGCAGTATTTT. This chain connects TRBV15 to TRBJ2-3, with 8 bases fitting TRBD2. Germline V gene data show CDR1 as LNHNV and CDR2 as YYDKDF (reference sequence). V was pared by 1 base and J by 1 base, with 7 bases of the junction left unmatched. CDR3 length: 17 amino acids.